The 8 T cell receptor beta chains below were found in one sample sequenced in a study of CD8+ T cells in alopecia areata. The treatment: oral pan-JAK inhibitor, 5-10 mg twice daily. Once RNA had been extracted, it was reverse transcribed into cDNA to act as the sequencing template. Sequencing was performed with immunoSEQ multiplex PCR; in TCRdb, only in-frame clones are kept and a portion is missing. The sample gives about 250,000 clones, about 60% of which show up once; about 0.9% is in the top ten. Sequenced material: CD4+ T cells sorted from blood, taken around week 52, from a patient treated with tofacitinib. The receptors here all came from a human donor with alopecia areata.

This clone was picked up one time. The CDR3 reads CSARRDGSSYEQYF. The CDR3 DNA is TGCAGCGCACGCCGGGACGGCAGCTCCTACGAGCAGTACTTC. The rearrangement links TRBV29-1 to TRBJ2-7; D assignment may be TRBD1 or TRBD2 (5 bases each). The length of the CDR3 is 14 residues. V shed 7 bases and J shed 0 bases, with 16 bases lying between them. From germline, CDR1 is SQVTM and CDR2 ANQGSEA.

This chain uses TRBV6-6 with TRBJ1-1, with unresolved D. This CDR3 is 16 amino acids long. V lost 7 bases, J lost 1 base, and 19 bases lay in between. Germline loops: CDR1 MNHNY, CDR2 SVGAGI (reference sequence). The CDR3 coding sequence is TGTGCCAGCATCCCGTCACCCGGGCCTAAGAACACTGAAGCTTTCTTT. Encoded protein: CASIPSPGPKNTEAFF.

This clone was counted between two and nine times. This chain links TRBV27 with TRBJ2-7; D perhaps matches TRBD2 (6 bases). The length of the CDR3 is 13 residues. Looked up from germline, CDR1 is MNHEY and CDR2 is SMNVEV (reference sequence). V shed 5 bases and J shed 10 bases, with 18 bases lying between them. The CDR3, as DNA: TGTGCCAGCAGTCCCCCAGGGACTGTGAGTCAGTACTTC. Protein sequence: CASSPPGTVSQYF.

This clone was counted ten times or more. The chain is built from TRBV11-2 and TRBJ2-3, with D maybe TRBD2 (6 bases). Germline V gene lookup returns CDR1 SGHAT and CDR2 FQNNGV. Trimming stripped 1 base from V and 8 bases from J, with 13 bases between. This CDR3 region has 14 residues. CDR3 nucleotide sequence: TGTGCCAGCAGCTTAGCCCCCAGGCGGGGTACGCAGTATTTT. Protein sequence: CASSLAPRRGTQYF.

V is TRBV6-5 and J is TRBJ1-6; D uncertain. V gave up 8 bases and J gave up 0 bases, with 8 bases separating them. The CDR3 runs to 14 residues. Germline V gene data show CDR1 as MNHEY and CDR2 as SVGAGI. The chain's CDR3 is CASSGSSYNSPLHF. DNA for the CDR3: TGTGCCAGCTCGGGGAGCTCCTATAATTCACCCCTCCACTTT.

The chain carries TRBV5-1 and TRBJ2-5; D is ambiguous. The CDR3 runs 14 residues. Trimming took off 4 bases at V and 5 bases at J, with 15 bases between the two ends. Germline V gene lookup returns CDR1 SGHRS and CDR2 YFSETQ. CDR3 loop: CASSLVLGRETQYF. CDR3 sequence (DNA): TGCGCCAGCAGCCTGGTCCTGGGTCGGGAGACCCAGTACTTC.

V is TRBV9 and J is TRBJ2-2; the D gene is possibly TRBD2 (6 bases). V shed 4 bases and J shed 6 bases, with 13 bases lying between them. The CDR3 extends over 14 amino acids. Germline V gene data show CDR1 as SGDLS and CDR2 as YYNGEE. CDR3 sequence (DNA): TGTGCCAGCAGCCCGGGACTCCCAGCCGGGGAGCTGTTTTTT. It translates to CASSPGLPAGELFF.

The CDR3 DNA reads as TGTGCCAGCAGCCCGATCCCGGGACAGGGTTTTTCCTACGAGCAGTACTTC. It encodes CASSPIPGQGFSYEQYF. The rearrangement uses TRBV4-2 and TRBJ2-7; 9 bases align to TRBD1. Germline trimming cut 4 bases from V and 1 base from J; bases unmatched to any gene: 11. The CDR3 runs to 17 residues. Germline V lookup: CDR1 LGHNA, CDR2 YNFKEQ.